This is a list of T cell receptor beta chains from one sample in a study of blood T cells in healthy people across ages. Via MiXCR, TCRdb re-called the 5' RACE reads, giving one row per CDR3 protein. Among around 870,000 distinct CDR3 sequences listed, under 30% were seen once. The sample consisted of blood. All receptors derive from an elderly woman in good health. Both conserved end residues are part of each CDR3. D genes are given only for firm matches. Rows may omit the clone size; those that give it use once, few, many or a size class.

D: TRBD1
V: TRBV9
J: TRBJ1-5
length: 15
size: few
DNA: TGTGCCAGCAGCCAAACGGGACAGACCAATCAGCCCCAGCATTTT
CDR3: CASSQTGQTNQPQHF

D: -
V: TRBV11-2
J: TRBJ2-7
length: 14
size: -
DNA: TGTGCCAGCAGCTTAGTTGACAAGGGTCACGAGCAGTACTTC
CDR3: CASSLVDKGHEQYF

D: TRBD1
V: TRBV18
J: TRBJ2-3
length: 15
size: -
DNA: TGTGCCAGCTCACGCCGGGACAGGGTAACAGATACGCAGTATTTT
CDR3: CASSRRDRVTDTQYF

D: -
V: TRBV12-3/TRBV12-4
J: TRBJ1-2
length: 15
size: many
DNA: TGTGCCAGCAGCCTAGATCAAGGGGGTAACTATGGCTACACCTTC
CDR3: CASSLDQGGNYGYTF

D: -
V: TRBV6-2/TRBV6-3
J: TRBJ1-2
length: 14
size: few
DNA: TGTGCCCGCAGTTACAGCGACAGCATCTATGGCTACACCTTC
CDR3: CARSYSDSIYGYTF

D: -
V: TRBV7-2
J: TRBJ2-1
length: 13
size: -
DNA: TGTGCCAGCAACTCGACTAGTCTCAATGAGCAGTTCTTC
CDR3: CASNSTSLNEQFF

D: TRBD2
V: TRBV7-9
J: TRBJ2-3
length: 16
size: -
DNA: TGTGCCAGCAGCTTAGAAGGTAGCGGGGGCACAGATATGCAGTATTTT
CDR3: CASSLEGSGGTDMQYF

D: -
V: TRBV5-4
J: TRBJ2-6
length: 17
size: few
DNA: TGTGCCAGCGCCCGGGGCTCATCCGGCTCTGGGGCCAACGTCCTGACTTTC
CDR3: CASARGSSGSGANVLTF

D: TRBD1
V: TRBV12-3/TRBV12-4
J: TRBJ1-6
length: 14
size: few
DNA: TGTGCCAGCAGTTGGGGACAGGCCAATTCACCCCTCCACTTT
CDR3: CASSWGQANSPLHF

D: -
V: TRBV6-5
J: TRBJ1-2
length: 14
size: -
DNA: TGTGCCAGCAGTTCTGAAAGGATAGACTATGGCTACACCTTC
CDR3: CASSSERIDYGYTF

D: TRBD2
V: TRBV28
J: TRBJ2-3
length: 17
size: few
DNA: TGTGCCAGCAGTACCGGGACTAGCGGGGGGTCCACAGATACGCAGTATTTT
CDR3: CASSTGTSGGSTDTQYF

D: -
V: TRBV7-2
J: TRBJ2-7
length: 16
size: many
DNA: TGTGCCAGCAGCCTGGGCCCCGGGGCGGTTTTGTACGAGCAGTACTTC
CDR3: CASSLGPGAVLYEQYF

D: -
V: TRBV7-2
J: TRBJ2-7
length: 14
size: many
DNA: TGTGCCAGCAGTTTAGGGGGGCGCGGGTACGAGCAGTACTTC
CDR3: CASSLGGRGYEQYF

D: -
V: TRBV3-1
J: TRBJ2-7
length: 14
size: few
DNA: TGTGCCAGCAGCCAAGATAATGGAGGGGACGAGCAGTACTTC
CDR3: CASSQDNGGDEQYF

D: -
V: TRBV28
J: TRBJ1-2
length: 11
size: few
DNA: TGTGCCAGCAGTTTTCGTTCTGGCTACACCTTC
CDR3: CASSFRSGYTF

D: -
V: TRBV7-9
J: TRBJ1-1
length: 13
size: many
DNA: TGTGCCAGCAGCTTTCTATCCCCTCCTGAAGCTTTCTTT
CDR3: CASSFLSPPEAFF

D: -
V: TRBV11-2
J: TRBJ2-3
length: 14
size: many
DNA: TGTGCCAGCAGCTTACTTACGGGGGCAGATACGCAGTATTTT
CDR3: CASSLLTGADTQYF

D: -
V: TRBV5-1
J: TRBJ2-7
length: 12
size: -
DNA: TGCGCCAGCTTTCACCTGGGGGATGAGCAGTACTTC
CDR3: CASFHLGDEQYF

D: TRBD1
V: TRBV5-1
J: TRBJ2-5
length: 13
size: -
DNA: TGCGCCACCCGACAGGGGGCACGCGAGACCCAGTACTTC
CDR3: CATRQGARETQYF

D: TRBD1
V: TRBV28
J: TRBJ1-3
length: 16
size: -
DNA: TGTGCCTGCAGCCTTCTACAGGGGGCCTCTGGAAACACCATATATTTT
CDR3: CACSLLQGASGNTIYF

D: -
V: TRBV7-2
J: TRBJ1-6
length: 15
size: -
DNA: TGTGCCAGCAGCCTAAACGGGGTACTTGGTTCACCCCTCCACTTT
CDR3: CASSLNGVLGSPLHF

D: TRBD2
V: TRBV6-1
J: TRBJ2-1
length: 15
size: many
DNA: TGTGCCAGTACGCCAGCGGGGGGGCCTGTTATTGAGCAGTTCTTC
CDR3: CASTPAGGPVIEQFF